This record looks at one T cell receptor (beta chain) sequence and its context. This entry is derived from a study of CD8 T cells in Susac syndrome. Germline values: CDR1 GTSNPN, CDR2 SVGIG (reference sequence). CDR3 length: 12 amino acids. V was pared by 1 base and J by 6 bases, with 10 bases between. When the RNA was reverse transcribed, random hexamers were used with an input of 0.5 to 1 ug. TCRdb reprocessed the immunoSEQ multiplex PCR reads with MiXCR, giving one entry per CDR3 protein. The table lists some 180,000 distinct CDR3 sequences, roughly 95% of them singletons. The V gene is TRBV30, the J gene TRBJ2-7; D is perhaps TRBD1 or TRBD2 (5 bases each). The receptor was isolated from a human donor in good health. Sample: CD4+ T cells from PBMCs. The CDR3 is CAWSGGTGEQYF. In DNA, the CDR3 is TGTGCCTGGAGTGGGGGGACGGGCGAGCAGTACTTC.